This T cell receptor beta chain was captured in a study of control samples from healthy donors and cancer patients. The V segment lost 10 bases and the J segment 4 bases; nucleotides outside the gene matches: 4. The CDR3 is 13 residues long. Sequenced by immunoSEQ multiplex PCR; TCRdb stores in-frame clones only, minus some. The data contain tens of thousands of clones, roughly 80% of them seen just once; the ten biggest clones take up roughly a fifth. The rearrangement uses TRBV12-3 or TRBV12-4 and TRBJ2-2, with 9 bases matching TRBD2. Specimen: blood. The source is a man aged 30 to 39 in good health. CDR3 sequence reads: CATAGGPTGELFF. As DNA, the CDR3 is TGTGCCACCGCGGGGGGGCCCACCGGGGAGCTGTTTTTT.